The rows below give T cell receptor beta chains drawn from one sample of a study of metastatic and nonmetastatic thyroid tumors. MiXCR was used by TCRdb to re-call the PCR reads. The table shows about 40,000 clones, with roughly 13% occurring only once. Sequenced input: blood. The origin of the receptors is a female donor with papillary thyroid cancer or a benign thyroid nodule (not recorded which). Some clones in this sample may be carry-over from other donors' samples. Each CDR3 is given with its conserved first and last residue. Fields, in order: J gene, D gene, V gene, clone size, CDR3 protein, CDR3 DNA. The D gene is left open where the match is weak. Clone size, where shown, is once, few, many, or a class for clones that have expanded.

TRBJ2-2 - TRBV18 many CASSPPTGTNTGELFF TGTGCCAGCTCTCCTCCAACCGGGACAAACACCGGGGAGCTGTTTTTT
TRBJ2-1 - TRBV5-5 many CASSFGFALNEQFF TGTGCCAGCAGCTTTGGATTTGCGCTCAATGAGCAGTTCTTC
TRBJ2-5 TRBD2 TRBV9 many CASSTPSTWTSGGEETQYF TGTGCCAGCAGCACCCCTTCAACATGGACTAGCGGGGGAGAAGAGACCCAGTACTTC
TRBJ1-2 TRBD1 TRBV2 many CASRGTENYGYTF TGTGCCAGCAGGGGGACAGAAAACTATGGCTACACCTTC
TRBJ2-3 TRBD2 TRBV30 many CAWSVLAGAADTQYF TGTGCCTGGAGTGTTCTAGCGGGAGCCGCAGATACGCAGTATTTT
TRBJ2-5 TRBD2 TRBV19 many CASSLRGINFQETQYF TGTGCCAGTAGTCTGCGGGGGATAAACTTTCAAGAGACCCAGTACTTC
TRBJ2-3 TRBD2 TRBV11-2 many CASSPRTSGTDTQYF TGTGCCAGCAGTCCAAGGACTAGCGGCACAGATACGCAGTATTTT
TRBJ1-2 TRBD1 TRBV4-1 many CASSQETGTDGYTF TGCGCCAGCAGCCAAGAAACCGGGACAGATGGCTACACCTTC
TRBJ1-5 - TRBV5-6 many CASSLQGNQPQHF TGTGCCAGCAGCTTGCAGGGCAATCAGCCCCAGCATTTT
TRBJ1-5 TRBD1 TRBV19 many CASSPDRGPGNQPQHF TGTGCCAGTAGTCCGGACAGGGGGCCAGGCAATCAGCCCCAGCATTTT
TRBJ2-1 - TRBV20-1 many CSARGMVGYEQFF TGCAGTGCTAGAGGGATGGTTGGCTATGAGCAGTTCTTC
TRBJ2-7 TRBD2 TRBV5-1 many CASRSGGSNSYEQYF TGCGCCAGCAGGAGTGGCGGGAGTAATTCCTACGAGCAGTACTTC
TRBJ2-7 - TRBV20-1 many CSASGQSSYEQYF TGCAGTGCTAGCGGGCAAAGCTCCTACGAGCAGTACTTC
TRBJ1-4 - TRBV6-1 few CASSRGGEVEKLFF TGTGCCAGCAGTCGAGGAGGTGAGGTGGAAAAACTGTTTTTT
TRBJ2-1 - TRBV28 many CASSLMGGVEQFF TGTGCCAGCAGTTTGATGGGGGGTGTTGAGCAGTTCTTC
TRBJ1-6 - TRBV28 many CASRKTLGSRFGSYNSPLHF TGTGCCAGCAGAAAAACACTAGGCAGCAGGTTCGGCTCCTATAATTCACCCCTCCACTTT
TRBJ2-5 TRBD2 TRBV7-2 many CASRPAGVGYQETQYF TGTGCCAGCAGACCTGCGGGAGTAGGCTATCAAGAGACCCAGTACTTC
TRBJ1-6 - TRBV4-2 many CASSQAAGVWDSPLHF TGTGCCAGCAGCCAAGCGGCTGGGGTTTGGGATTCACCCCTCCACTTT
TRBJ1-1 - TRBV28 many CASSLITPRGTEAFF TGTGCCAGCAGCCTCATAACACCACGAGGGACTGAAGCTTTCTTT
TRBJ2-4 - TRBV20-1 many CSASPPLAKNIQYF TGCAGTGCTAGTCCGCCCCTAGCCAAAAACATTCAGTACTTC
TRBJ2-1 - TRBV6-2/TRBV6-3 few CASLRSSYNEQFF TGTGCCAGCCTCCGGAGCTCCTACAATGAGCAGTTCTTC
TRBJ1-2 - TRBV7-3 many CASSFPSGRDYTF TGTGCCAGCAGCTTCCCATCAGGACGGGACTACACCTTC
TRBJ1-2 - TRBV9 many CASSPQGGYGYTF TGTGCCAGCAGCCCCCAAGGGGGCTATGGCTACACCTTC
TRBJ2-7 - TRBV12-3/TRBV12-4 medium-sized CASSLARTDYEQYF TGTGCCAGCAGTTTAGCGAGGACAGACTACGAGCAGTACTTC
TRBJ2-1 TRBD2 TRBV27 - CATTGEGLNDQFF TGTGCCACCACGGGGGAGGGCCTCAATGATCAGTTCTTC
TRBJ2-2 TRBD2 TRBV6-1 - CASRPGLAGVELFF TGTGCCAGCAGGCCGGGACTAGCGGGCGTGGAGCTGTTTTTT
TRBJ2-6 - TRBV28 many CACSFSGVPVLTF TGTGCCTGCAGTTTCTCGGGGGTCCCCGTCCTGACTTTC
TRBJ2-2 TRBD2 TRBV5-1 once CASSLLAGYCTGELFF TGCGCCAGCAGCTTGCTAGCGGGATATTGCACCGGGGAGCTGTTTTTT
TRBJ1-5 - TRBV6-2/TRBV6-3 - CASSGEGGPNQPQHF TGTGCCAGCAGTGGGGAGGGGGGTCCAAATCAGCCCCAGCATTTT
TRBJ2-4 - TRBV7-8 many CASSLNPKNIQYF TGTGCCAGCAGCTTAAATCCGAAAAACATTCAGTACTTC
TRBJ1-5 - TRBV4-1 many CASSAGGGNQPQHF TGCGCCTCTTCCGCCGGAGGGGGTAATCAGCCCCAGCATTTT
TRBJ2-1 - TRBV20-1 - CSARDQTNEQFF TGCAGTGCTAGAGACCAGACCAATGAGCAGTTCTTC
TRBJ2-1 - TRBV7-3 - CAKTVDEQFF TGTGCCAAAACTGTCGATGAGCAGTTCTTC
TRBJ2-7 TRBD2 TRBV6-2/TRBV6-3 - CARSVPPGGAGEQYF TGTGCCCGCAGTGTCCCCCCGGGGGGGGCGGGCGAGCAGTACTTC
TRBJ2-7 - TRBV9 few CASSGGGVSSYEQYF TGTGCCAGCAGCGGGGGTGGGGTGAGCTCCTACGAGCAGTACTTC
TRBJ2-4 - TRBV6-1 once CASSLAKNIQYF TGTGCCAGCTCACTAGCCAAAAACATTCAGTACTTC
TRBJ2-5 - TRBV29-1 many CSVRKGETQYF TGCAGCGTTCGTAAGGGAGAGACCCAGTACTTC
TRBJ2-3 - TRBV19 many CATPRVLTDTQYF TGTGCCACCCCTCGTGTACTCACAGATACGCAGTATTTT
TRBJ2-2 - TRBV10-3 - CAISDETPTGELFF TGCGCCATCAGTGATGAGACTCCGACCGGGGAGCTGTTTTTT
TRBJ2-7 TRBD2 TRBV5-1 many CASSFSGAAYEQYF TGCGCCAGCAGCTTCAGCGGGGCGGCCTACGAGCAGTACTTC
TRBJ2-7 - TRBV28 many CASSRFMRSYEQYF TGTGCCAGCAGTAGGTTCATGCGGAGCTACGAGCAGTACTTC
TRBJ2-1 TRBD2 TRBV5-6 many CASSLYSAGAPYNEQFF TGTGCCAGCAGCTTGTACTCGGCGGGAGCACCTTACAATGAGCAGTTCTTC
TRBJ2-1 TRBD2 TRBV20-1 many CSAEGLAGGNEQFF TGCAGTGCTGAAGGACTAGCGGGAGGTAATGAGCAGTTCTTC
TRBJ1-2 TRBD1 TRBV5-4 many CASSIGAGGYGYTF TGTGCCAGCAGCATCGGGGCAGGGGGGTATGGCTACACCTTC
TRBJ2-5 - TRBV4-2 many CASSQDRRETQYF TGTGCCAGCAGCCAAGATCGGAGAGAGACCCAGTACTTC
TRBJ2-3 TRBD2 TRBV27 many CASIAGRVGTDTQYF TGTGCCAGCATAGCGGGGAGGGTGGGCACAGATACGCAGTATTTT
TRBJ1-1 - TRBV10-1 many CASSSTNSGTEAFF TGCGCCAGCAGTTCAACTAACTCGGGCACTGAAGCTTTCTTT
TRBJ1-5 TRBD1 TRBV6-1 - CASSEAGQGNNQPQHF TGTGCCAGCAGTGAAGCCGGACAGGGCAACAATCAGCCCCAGCATTTT
TRBJ2-1 TRBD1 TRBV7-3 many CASSYGTGTDEQFF TGTGCCAGCAGCTATGGGACAGGGACTGATGAGCAGTTCTTC
TRBJ2-5 TRBD1 TRBV7-9 many CASSSDRGHGETQYF TGTGCCAGCAGCTCGGACAGGGGGCATGGAGAGACCCAGTACTTC
TRBJ2-5 TRBD2 TRBV29-1 - CSVIGSGGVETQYF TGCAGCGTCATAGGATCGGGAGGTGTGGAGACCCAGTACTTC
TRBJ2-6 - TRBV10-2 few CASSGSIGRSGANVLTF TGCGCCAGCAGTGGGTCTATCGGGAGATCTGGGGCCAACGTCCTGACTTTC
TRBJ2-5 - TRBV20-1 many CSAGRGGETQYF TGCAGTGCTGGTAGAGGTGGAGAGACCCAGTACTTC
TRBJ2-6 - TRBV6-2/TRBV6-3 medium-sized CASSYQGAGANVLTF TGTGCCAGCAGTTACCAGGGAGCTGGGGCCAACGTCCTGACTTTC
TRBJ2-2 TRBD1 TRBV2 many CASSEAAERGRDTGELFF TGTGCCAGCAGTGAAGCCGCGGAAAGGGGGCGCGACACCGGGGAGCTGTTTTTT